The clone carrying this T cell receptor beta chain showed up many times. This specimen comes from a study of metastatic and nonmetastatic thyroid tumors. Deletions cut 0 bases from V and 0 bases from J, with 15 bases between. This CDR3 is 18 amino acids long. Germline lookup yields CDR1 MNHEY and CDR2 SMNVEV (reference sequence). From the PCR reads, TCRdb re-called clones with MiXCR. The repertoire holds roughly 28,000 clones, with around 17% as singletons. Patients had received no treatment of any kind before thyroid surgery. The TCR originated in a female donor with papillary thyroid cancer or a benign thyroid nodule (not recorded which). Some clones in this sample may be carry-over from other donors' samples. The V gene is TRBV27, the J gene TRBJ1-5, with D possibly TRBD1 on 6 matching bases. The sample taken for sequencing was blood. Here the CDR3 reads CASSLSGRGGYSNQPQHF. DNA for the CDR3: TGTGCCAGCAGTTTATCCGGCAGGGGTGGCTATAGCAATCAGCCCCAGCATTTT.